The 23 T cell receptor beta chains given below trace back to one sample, sequenced in a study of PD-1 blockade in classical Hodgkin lymphoma. Some clones are missing from TCRdb's copy, which holds only in-frame ones; the method was immunoSEQ multiplex PCR. This sample yields roughly 70,000 clones, of which 71% are seen a single time; approximately 8.4% belongs to the top ten. Relapse was seen in all patients after autologous stem cell transplantation, and brentuximab vedotin exposure was variable. Sequenced here: peripheral blood mononuclear cells (PBMCs), sampled before the second cycle of nivolumab. The receptor source for this set is a human donor with classical Hodgkin lymphoma.

This rearrangement joins TRBV28 to TRBJ2-7; TRBD1 matches at 9 bases. Germline V lookup: CDR1 MDHEN, CDR2 SYDVKM. This CDR3 comprises 17 residues. Trimming removed 1 base from V and 4 bases from J; junction bases left unmatched: 11. CDR3 nucleotides: TGTGCCAGCAGTTTATCCGTTTTACAGGGGGCCTTATACGAGCAGTACTTC. Protein product: CASSLSVLQGALYEQYF. Full variable domain (outside the CDR3, taken from reference TRBV28 and TRBJ2-7): DVKVTQSSRYLVKRTGEKVFLECVQDMDHENMFWYRQDPGLGLRLIYFSYDVKMKEKGDIPEGYSVSREKKERFSLILESASTNQTSMYLCASSLSVLQGALYEQYFGPGTRLTVT.

This rearrangement joins TRBV6-5 to TRBJ1-2, with 7 bases aligning to TRBD1. Germline-derived CDR1 and CDR2 are MNHEY and SVGAGI. The V segment lost 5 bases and the J segment 2 bases; nucleotides outside the gene matches: 5. The CDR3 covers 14 residues. This CDR3 is CASSDLQGNYGYTF. CDR3 bases: TGTGCCAGCAGTGATCTACAGGGGAACTATGGCTACACCTTC.

J is TRBJ2-3 and V is TRBV11-2; TRBD2 agrees at 10 bases. Trimming removed 2 bases from V and 1 base from J; junction bases left unmatched: 3. CDR3 length: 16 amino acids. Germline-derived CDR1 and CDR2 are SGHAT and FQNNGV. CDR3 in DNA: TGTGCCAGCAGCTTATCTAGCGGGGGCGGCACAGATACGCAGTATTTT. It codes for CASSLSSGGGTDTQYF.

The chain recombines TRBV19 with TRBJ2-2; 7 bases line up with TRBD1. Trimming at V came to 2 bases and at J to 0 bases, leaving 3 bases not matched to a gene. Germline loops: CDR1 LNHDA, CDR2 SQIVND (reference sequence). This CDR3 comprises 16 residues. This CDR3 reads CASSIIGTANTGELFF. The CDR3 DNA follows: TGTGCCAGTAGTATAATAGGGACAGCGAACACCGGGGAGCTGTTTTTT.

The chain joins TRBV29-1 to TRBJ1-1; D ambiguous. The germline V and J ends were trimmed by 1 base and 7 bases, with 10 bases remaining between them. Germline loops: CDR1 SQVTM, CDR2 ANQGSEA. There are 12 residues in the CDR3. The CDR3 protein is CSVEGFGSEAFF. The CDR3 DNA follows: TGCAGCGTTGAAGGATTCGGCAGTGAAGCTTTCTTT. The full variable domain, in which reference TRBV29-1 and TRBJ1-1 provide the parts outside the CDR3, is SAVISQKPSRDICQRGTSLTIQCQVDSQVTMMFWYRQQPGQSLTLIATANQGSEATYESGFVIDKFPISRPNLTFSTLTVSNMSPEDSSIYLCSVEGFGSEAFFGQGTRLTVV.

V and J are TRBV18 and TRBJ1-2; perhaps TRBD1 as D (6 bases). V was clipped by 4 bases and J by 3 bases, with 15 bases between them. The CDR3 sequence is 15 residues long. Germline CDR1 is KGHSH and CDR2 is LQKENI. The CDR3 region is CASSRGTGFDYGYTF. The CDR3 coding sequence is TGTGCCAGCTCACGAGGAACAGGGTTTGACTATGGCTACACCTTC.

CDR3 bases: TGCGCCAGCAGCCAGCAGGTGCGGGCTAGCGGGTCCTACGAGCAGTACTTC. It specifies CASSQQVRASGSYEQYF. The chain combines TRBV5-1 with TRBJ2-7; 8 bases are a match to TRBD2. The CDR3 is 17 residues long. Per germline, CDR1 SGHRS and CDR2 YFSETQ. The V segment lost 4 bases and the J segment 1 base; nucleotides outside the gene matches: 13.

The chain links TRBV7-9 to TRBJ1-4; D uncertain. In germline, CDR1 is SEHNR, CDR2 FQNEAQ (reference sequence). The CDR3 runs to 13 residues. Trimming left V 5 bases short and J 8 bases short, with 12 bases between. CDR3 sequence reads: CASSIRLGEKLFF. The CDR3 nucleotides read TGTGCCAGCAGCATACGCCTAGGAGAAAAACTGTTTTTT.

This clone was recorded at least ten times. The sample has other DNA sequences that encode this CDR3 too. The rearrangement joins TRBV9 to TRBJ1-2, with D possibly being TRBD1 (6 bases). Trimming removed 0 bases from V and 0 bases from J, with 9 bases in between. This CDR3 is 15 amino acids long. Germline loops: CDR1 SGDLS, CDR2 YYNGEE. The CDR3 is CASSVVAGANYGYTF. CDR3 DNA sequence: TGTGCCAGCAGCGTAGTGGCAGGGGCTAACTATGGCTACACCTTC.

The chain uses TRBV15 and TRBJ1-2, with 7 bases lining up with TRBD1. Trimming removed 0 bases from V and 8 bases from J; junction bases left unmatched: 12. This CDR3 region has 16 residues. Germline loops: CDR1 LNHNV, CDR2 YYDKDF (reference sequence). As DNA, the CDR3 is TGTGCCACCAGCAGAGATCTGGGACCCACAGGGGCCGGCTACACCTTC. Translation gives CATSRDLGPTGAGYTF.

The J gene is TRBJ1-1, the V gene TRBV29-1; D might be TRBD1 (6 bases). CDR1 SQVTM and CDR2 ANQGSEA come from the germline V gene. The CDR3 has 16 residues. Trimming cost V 2 bases and J 1 base, with 17 bases left between them. CDR3 nucleotides: TGCAGCGTTGAACCCCGAGGGGCAGGGGCGAACACTGAAGCTTTCTTT. Encoded protein: CSVEPRGAGANTEAFF.

The chain joins TRBV6-6 to TRBJ1-1; 8 bases fit TRBD1. Germline-derived CDR1 and CDR2 are MNHNY and SVGAGI (reference sequence). After removal of 0 bases from V and 7 bases from J, the junction contained 7 bases not matched to a gene. The CDR3 has 15 amino acids. Here the CDR3 reads CASSYSLTGEFEAFF. CDR3 DNA: TGTGCCAGCAGTTACTCCTTGACAGGGGAATTTGAAGCTTTCTTT.

The table lists this clone with a few counts. V gene TRBV28 combines with J gene TRBJ1-4; TRBD1 aligns across 7 bases. Per the germline V gene, CDR1 is MDHEN and CDR2 is SYDVKM. This CDR3 has 15 amino acids. J was trimmed by 2 bases and V by 6 bases; bases with no gene match: 6. The CDR3 DNA is TGTGCCAGCAGGACCACAGGGGATACTAATGAAAAACTGTTTTTT. Translating gives CASRTTGDTNEKLFF.

J is TRBJ2-7 and V is TRBV4-1; no clear D gene. V was clipped by 1 base and J by 2 bases, with 12 bases between them. Germline values: CDR1 MGHRA, CDR2 YSYEKL. This CDR3 comprises 15 residues. This CDR3 reads CASSQVGPLPYEQYF. DNA of the CDR3: TGCGCCAGCAGCCAAGTCGGGCCCCTTCCCTACGAGCAGTACTTC.

V and J are TRBV6-5 and TRBJ2-3; D may be TRBD2 (6 bases). V gave up 6 bases and J gave up 2 bases, with 12 bases separating them. The CDR3 has 14 residues. Germline V gene data show CDR1 as MNHEY and CDR2 as SVGAGI. CDR3 amino acids: CASRVSGTTDTQYF. CDR3 bases: TGTGCCAGCAGGGTTAGCGGAACCACAGATACGCAGTATTTT.

The chain combines TRBV5-5 with TRBJ2-1; tentatively, D is TRBD1 (5 bases). Germline V gene lookup returns CDR1 SGHKS and CDR2 YYEKEE (reference sequence). Trimming cost V 0 bases and J 1 base, with 8 bases left between them. The CDR3 has 15 residues. Here the CDR3 reads CASSLGSGSYNEQFF. The CDR3 DNA follows: TGTGCCAGCAGCTTGGGTTCAGGGTCCTACAATGAGCAGTTCTTC. The full variable domain, in which reference TRBV5-5 and TRBJ2-1 provide the parts outside the CDR3, is DAGVTQSPTHLIKTRGQQVTLRCSPISGHKSVSWYQQVLGQGPQFIFQYYEKEERGRGNFPDRFSARQFPNYSSELNVNALLLGDSALYLCASSLGSGSYNEQFFGPGTRLTVL.

This chain connects TRBV5-1 to TRBJ2-7, with 10 positions matching TRBD1. CDR1 is SGHRS, CDR2 YFSETQ, per germline. Losses at the gene ends were 2 bases for V and 2 bases for J; bases not matched to a gene: 1. The CDR3 covers 14 residues. CDR3 nucleotide sequence: TGCGCCAGCAGCTTTGGGACAGGGGCCTACGAGCAGTACTTC. Residues: CASSFGTGAYEQYF.

This clone was seen more than once but under ten times. V is TRBV5-6 and J is TRBJ1-2; no clear D. The CDR3 has 15 residues. The germline CDR1 and CDR2 sequences are SGHDT and YYEEEE. Trimming pared 2 bases from V and 6 bases from J, leaving 17 bases between. The CDR3 here is CASSFRHGFWNGYTF. DNA for the CDR3: TGTGCCAGCAGCTTTAGACACGGATTTTGGAATGGCTACACCTTC. The variable domain in full, with the rest retrieved from reference TRBV5-6 and TRBJ1-2, is DAGVTQSPTHLIKTRGQQVTLRCSPKSGHDTVSWYQQALGQGPQFIFQYYEEEERQRGNFPDRFSGHQFPNYSSELNVNALLLGDSALYLCASSFRHGFWNGYTFGSGTRLTVV.

Here the CDR3 reads CASSPLAGGPPDEQFF. For the CDR3, the DNA is TGTGCCAGCAGCCCCCTAGCGGGGGGACCCCCTGATGAGCAGTTCTTC. The chain links TRBV11-2 to TRBJ2-1, with 11 bases matching TRBD2. The CDR3 sequence is 16 residues long. Germline values: CDR1 SGHAT, CDR2 FQNNGV. V trimming: 5 bases; J trimming: 8 bases; junction bases outside the gene matches: 11.

The rearrangement joins TRBV6-5 to TRBJ1-4, with TRBD1 matching 8 bases. The CDR3 is made up of 16 amino acids. Losses at the gene ends were 1 base for V and 8 bases for J; bases not matched to a gene: 9. Germline V lookup: CDR1 MNHEY, CDR2 SVGAGI. The CDR3 is CASSYLQGASFEKLFF. The CDR3 DNA is TGTGCCAGCAGTTACTTGCAGGGGGCGTCCTTCGAAAAACTGTTTTTT.

The chain joins TRBV5-1 to TRBJ1-5, with D uncertain. The CDR3 totals 15 residues. Germline V lookup: CDR1 SGHRS, CDR2 YFSETQ. V lost 1 base, J lost 1 base, and 9 bases lay in between. The CDR3 is CASSLLGGSNQPQHF. Written as DNA, the CDR3 is TGCGCCAGCAGCTTGTTGGGCGGCAGCAATCAGCCCCAGCATTTT.

The CDR3 reads CASSWGTASYGYTF. The CDR3 nucleotides read TGCGCCAGCAGCTGGGGGACGGCGTCCTATGGCTACACCTTC. The V gene is TRBV5-1, the J gene TRBJ1-2, with a weak D call TRBD1 (5 bases). Germline lookup yields CDR1 SGHRS and CDR2 YFSETQ. Trimming shortened V by 3 bases and J by 4 bases, and 13 bases separated the two germline ends. CDR3 size: 14 residues.

This clone was detected only once. This chain uses TRBV7-8 with TRBJ1-3; TRBD1 might be the D (5 bases). The ends were cut back, 6 bases at V and 4 bases at J, with 13 bases in the middle. From germline, CDR1 is SGHVS and CDR2 FQNEAQ. The length of the CDR3 is 14 residues. The CDR3 loop is CASRSSGVGNTIYF. The CDR3 DNA reads as TGTGCCAGCAGGTCCTCGGGGGTCGGAAACACCATATATTTT.